This T cell receptor (beta chain) comes out of a study of patients and donors after allogeneic stem cell transplantation. TCRdb reanalysed the RT-PCR reads using MiXCR and keeps one entry per CDR3 protein. The sample lists approximately 220,000 distinct CDR3 sequences; 38% were seen once. The V end was cut by 6 bases, the J end by 8 bases, with 14 bases between. The CDR3 consists of 14 residues. Germline V CDR1 and CDR2: MDHEN, SYDVKM. This TCR was recovered from a human donor who was either an allogeneic HSCT recipient or a stem cell or donor lymphocyte infusion donor (not recorded which). It is not recorded whose cells these are; they may come from a transplant donor. Specimen: blood, either unsorted or a sorted T cell fraction (not recorded which). The V gene is TRBV28, the J gene TRBJ1-6, with D maybe TRBD1 (5 bases). The CDR3 reads CASRLELGDSPLHF. Written as DNA, the CDR3 is TGTGCCAGCAGACTGGAATTGGGGGATTCACCCCTCCACTTT.